This T cell receptor (beta chain) originates from a study of T cell repertoires in cytomegalovirus infection (dated by TCRdb to between 2018 and 2020). About the investigation overall: The HLA type of each donor mattered for the analysis, because public TCR beta signatures pointed to carriage of CMV infection along with the matching HLA type.

Broad study findings and their caveats: The ex vivo response was dominated by HLA-C-restricted CMV-specific TCR beta clonotypes, and the single most frequent clonotype in two of eight donors was supplied by these HLA-C-restricted clonotypes. In both this cohort and an independent cohort of 350 or so donors, the cumulative frequency of public TCR beta family members distinguished carriers of CMV infection plus the relevant HLA type.

This clonotype was recorded many times. No antigen is known for it. No base-level quality is on record; no much larger clone is a single base apart. The sequencing machine was an Illumina HiSeq 1500. Using fastp trimming at Q25 and MiXCR clonotype assembly, TCRdb reanalyzed the public sequencing data and kept in-frame beta chains. Rows are combined by CDR3 protein, so each entry shows the most common genes and DNA. This sample gives 210,000 or so distinct CDR3 sequences in total; about 5.9% of them show up just once. More than 5.5% of the sample is taken by the ten largest. This receptor was obtained from a human donor in good health (CMV status not recorded). Some clones in this sample may be carry-over from other donors' samples. The sample taken for sequencing was PBMCs.

Here the CDR3 is given as CASSLESRAGYTF. In nucleotides, the sequence is TGTGCCAGCAGCTTGGAATCCAGGGCTGGCTACACCTTC. The chain joins TRBV5-4 to TRBJ1-2; possibly the D gene is TRBD1, per 5 matching bases. A distance of 10 bases separates the germline ends of V and J, which lose 0 bases and 7 bases respectively. Reading the germline V gene (reference sequence) gives CDR1 SGHNT and CDR2 YYREEE. Taken from cysteine to phenylalanine, the CDR3 has 13 residues. The kept DNA is CDR3 alone, 39 bases in frame from the first base. The CDR3, completed at both ends by the reference TRBV5-4 and TRBJ1-2 genes, gives the full variable domain ETGVTQSPTHLIKTRGQQVTLRCSSQSGHNTVSWYQQALGQGPQFIFQYYREEENGRGNFPPRFSGLQFPNYSSELNVNALELDDSALYLCASSLESRAGYTFGSGTRLTVV.